The T cell receptor beta chain described here comes from a study of blood T cells in healthy people across ages. A second PCR of about 7 to 12 cycles used a sample-barcoded 5' primer and a J-beta primer mix. In TCRdb, the 5' RACE reads were re-called with MiXCR into one record per CDR3 protein. The sample lists roughly 1,300,000 distinct CDR3 sequences, 45% to 70% occurring once. Germline V CDR1 and CDR2: DFQATT, SNEGSKA (reference sequence). Trimming stripped 4 bases from V and 6 bases from J, with 18 bases between. The CDR3 is made up of 14 amino acids. The sequenced material came from blood. This sequence joins TRBV20-1 and TRBJ2-5, with a weak D call TRBD2 (5 bases). The sequence was collected from a man younger than 35 in good health. CDR3 bases: TGCAGTGCTATTGATCGAGGAGGTCAAAAGACCCAGTACTTC. Protein sequence: CSAIDRGGQKTQYF.